The present T cell receptor (beta chain) was sequenced within a study of cytomegalovirus exposure and HLA in healthy donors. Germline-derived CDR1 and CDR2 are SGHRS and YFSETQ. There are 15 residues in the CDR3. V lost 4 bases, J lost 0 bases, and 6 bases stayed unmatched. This PCR relied on a set of 60 Vbeta primers and 13 Jbeta primers. Repertoires were generated with immunoSEQ multiplex PCR, while TCRdb's copy carries only in-frame clones and drops some. The table records about 110,000 clones, 74% of them present only once. This clone was seen a few times. Its specificity is unknown. Overall study findings and caveats: In a later analysis, across HLA loci, associated TCR counts were highest for DRB1, lowest for HLA-C. Confirmation in vitro established that three CMV-associated chains were specific for CMV antigens.

This clonotype originated in a young man in good health and CMV-seropositive. The sequenced material came from PBMCs. This rearrangement joins TRBV5-1 to TRBJ1-1; TRBD1 matches at 7 bases. CDR3 sequence: CASSPLGGLNTEAFF. CDR3 DNA sequence: TGCGCCAGCAGCCCACTAGGGGGCTTGAACACTGAAGCTTTCTTT.